The rows below give T cell receptor beta chains drawn from one sample of a study of cytomegalovirus exposure and HLA in healthy donors. Sequenced by immunoSEQ multiplex PCR; TCRdb stores in-frame clones only, minus some. This sample has about 150,000 clones, with approximately 61% found just once. The material sequenced was PBMCs. The source of these receptors is a human donor in good health. The CDR3 runs from the conserved cysteine through the conserved F or W. Fields, in order: J gene, D gene, clone size, V gene, CDR3 DNA, CDR3 protein. A D gene is named only where the DNA matches it firmly. Not all rows give a size; the values are once, few, many and, for expanded clones, a class.

TRBJ2-3 TRBD2 NA TRBV19 TGTGCCAGTACTAGCGGGATCGAAGATACGCAGTATTTT CASTSGIEDTQYF
TRBJ2-1 TRBD2 once TRBV2 TGTGCCAGCAGACCCGGGACTAGCGGGAACAATGAGCAGTTCTTC CASRPGTSGNNEQFF
TRBJ2-5 NA NA TRBV29-1 TGCAGCGTTGATGGGCAGACCCAAGAGACCCAGTACTTC CSVDGQTQETQYF
TRBJ2-3 TRBD1 NA TRBV28 TGTGCCAGCAGTTTAGGGACAGGGTTGTACGCAGATACGCAGTATTTT CASSLGTGLYADTQYF
TRBJ2-7 NA NA TRBV28 TGTGCCAGCACTGGGCTTATGGACGAGCAGTACTTC CASTGLMDEQYF
TRBJ2-5 TRBD1 NA TRBV27 TGTGCCAGCAGTCCCTGGACAGGGGGTACAGAGACCCAGTACTTC CASSPWTGGTETQYF
TRBJ2-7 TRBD2 NA TRBV19 TGTGCCAGTACCCCCAGGGCTAGCGGGAGTCGAGAGCAGTACTTC CASTPRASGSREQYF
TRBJ1-2 NA once TRBV28 TGTGCCAGCATCTCGGGCGGTACAGGGATCTATGGCTACACCTTC CASISGGTGIYGYTF
TRBJ2-5 TRBD2 NA TRBV29-1 TGCAGCGTTGAAGGGTCTAGCGGCTTCCAAGAGACCCAGTACTTC CSVEGSSGFQETQYF
TRBJ2-7 NA NA TRBV25-1 TGTGCCAGCAGCAGTTACGAGCAGTACTTC CASSSYEQYF